The present entry profiles one T cell receptor beta chain with its context. Mismatch with germline at one junction end may stem from a read error. This sample was included in a study of blood T cell repertoires in COVID-19. Turning to the study itself: PBMCs, B-cell-depleted T cells, or T cells provided the cDNA or gDNA that made up the material.

The germline V gene has CDR1 SNHLY and CDR2 FYNNEI. There are 8 residues in the CDR3. Original processing notes: Amplification with reference gene primers provided the estimates of nucleated cell counts. Profiling relied on immunoSEQ multiplex PCR, and the TCRdb table lists in-frame clones only, not all of them. V, J and clone size reflect that table, while D and trimming were determined from the DNA. The data contain fewer than 250,000 clones, approximately 80% of them singletons. The sequencing sample was made of PBMCs or T cells enriched from blood (not recorded which). The chain links TRBV2 to TRBJ1-1; no clear D. This TCR derives from a woman between 35 and 50 years old with acute COVID-19. CDR3 bases: TGTGCCATCTTCAGGCCGAACTTT. Translating gives CAIFRPNF.